These 20 T cell receptor beta chains share one sample of origin, sequenced in a study of identical twins. TCRdb reprocessed the 5' RACE reads with MiXCR, giving one entry per CDR3 protein. The sample consists of 300,000 to 400,000 distinct CDR3 sequences, about 12% of them appearing once. These data also formed part of another study, on yellow fever vaccine responses in identical twins.

Input material: CD8+ T cells sorted from blood. Receptors were obtained from a woman younger than 35 in good health.

This clonotype was detected a few times. The chain joins TRBV20-1 to TRBJ2-3, with D hard to call. Trimming shortened V by 4 bases and J by 0 bases, and 5 bases separated the two germline ends. Germline assignment: CDR1 DFQATT and CDR2 SNEGSKA (reference sequence). This CDR3 is built from 12 residues. DNA for the CDR3: TGCAGTGCTAAAGACAGCACAGATACGCAGTATTTT. The encoded protein is CSAKDSTDTQYF.

In its sample, this clonotype was seen a few times. V usage is TRBV27 and J usage is TRBJ2-7; 9 bases line up with TRBD2. V lost 1 base and J lost 6; bases outside the gene matches: 7. From germline, CDR1 is MNHEY and CDR2 SMNVEV (reference sequence). This CDR3 is built from 15 residues. The CDR3: CASSLLRGRAGEQYF. Written as DNA, the CDR3 is TGTGCCAGCAGTTTATTACGCGGGAGGGCGGGCGAGCAGTACTTC.

The gene calls are TRBV6-1 and TRBJ2-7; D might be TRBD1 (5 bases). The germline V gene encodes CDR1 MNHNS and CDR2 SASEGT. V gave up 1 base and J gave up 5 bases, with 12 bases separating them. The CDR3 consists of 14 residues. In DNA form, the CDR3 reads TGTGCCAGCAGTGAAGAGGGGCTGGCGGACGAGCAGTACTTC. Protein: CASSEEGLADEQYF.

This clonotype showed up many times. For the CDR3, the DNA is TGCGCCAGCAGCGGGGGACAGGGGAAAACCAAAAACATTCAGTACTTC. As protein: CASSGGQGKTKNIQYF. The J gene is TRBJ2-4, the V gene TRBV5-1; 10 nucleotides line up with TRBD1. Germline loops: CDR1 SGHRS, CDR2 YFSETQ. This CDR3 is built from 16 residues. The V gene end was trimmed by 4 bases and the J gene end by 2 bases; junction bases not matched to a gene: 6. The full variable domain, rest sourced from reference TRBV5-1 and TRBJ2-4, is KAGVTQTPRYLIKTRGQQVTLSCSPISGHRSVSWYQQTPGQGLQFLFEYFSETQRNKGNFPGRFSGRQFSNSRSEMNVSTLELGDSALYLCASSGGQGKTKNIQYFGAGTRLSVL.

This chain joins TRBV6-5 and TRBJ2-1; D call uncertain. V was shortened by 0 bases and J by 4 bases, with 10 bases between the two germline ends. This CDR3 contains 15 residues. CDR1 and CDR2 from the germline V gene are MNHEY and SVGAGI. The CDR3, as DNA: TGTGCCAGCAGTTACTCGATGTCAGAGTACAATGAGCAGTTCTTC. Translating gives CASSYSMSEYNEQFF.

This clonotype was observed many times. The rearrangement links TRBV11-2 to TRBJ2-1; D tentatively fits TRBD1 or TRBD2 (5 bases each). Germline V gene lookup returns CDR1 SGHAT and CDR2 FQNNGV. The CDR3 runs to 16 residues. Trimming cost V 5 bases and J 5 bases, with 19 bases left between them. The CDR3 region is CASSPGKGRGNNEQFF. Written as DNA, the CDR3 is TGTGCCAGCAGCCCGGGGAAGGGGAGAGGGAACAATGAGCAGTTCTTC.

The J gene is TRBJ2-3, the V gene TRBV12-3 or TRBV12-4, with TRBD1 matching over 7 bases. This CDR3 spans 15 amino acids. V lost 4 bases and J lost 2; bases outside the gene matches: 6. CDR3 in amino acids: CASSSQGPYTDTQYF. CDR3 bases: TGTGCCAGCAGTTCACAGGGGCCTTACACAGATACGCAGTATTTT.

This clonotype was counted a few times. The J gene is TRBJ2-1, the V gene TRBV15; the match to TRBD2 covers 12 bases. This CDR3 is built from 16 residues. The J segment lost 8 bases and the V segment lost 0 bases, leaving 5 bases of the junction unmatched. CDR1 is LNHNV and CDR2 is YYDKDF in the germline V gene (reference sequence). The CDR3 sequence is CATSRDKLAGGDEQFF. CDR3 nucleotides: TGTGCCACCAGCAGAGATAAGCTAGCGGGGGGGGATGAGCAGTTCTTC.

The chain recombines TRBV4-1 with TRBJ2-5; D tentatively reads TRBD1 or TRBD2 (6 bases each). Germline CDR1 is MGHRA and CDR2 is YSYEKL. The CDR3 is 14 residues long. Deletions cut 0 bases from V and 4 bases from J, with 9 bases between. The DNA for the CDR3 is TGCGCCAGCAGCCAAGAATCGGGGGCAGAGACCCAGTACTTC. Protein: CASSQESGAETQYF.

V gene TRBV7-9 combines with J gene TRBJ2-1; 12 nucleotides align to TRBD2. This CDR3 contains 15 residues. In germline, CDR1 is SEHNR, CDR2 FQNEAQ (reference sequence). V gave up 4 bases and J gave up 8 bases; unmatched junction bases: 6. The CDR3 region is CASSSGLAGNDEQFF. As DNA, the CDR3 is TGTGCCAGCAGCTCCGGACTAGCGGGAAATGATGAGCAGTTCTTC.

This clonotype was seen more than once but under ten times. Here the CDR3 reads CASSVSYGGREQYF. The CDR3 coding sequence is TGTGCCAGCAGCGTATCGTACGGCGGGCGCGAGCAGTACTTC. This rearrangement joins TRBV9 to TRBJ2-7, with D perhaps TRBD2 (5 bases). This CDR3 has 14 residues. The V and J ends lost 1 base and 6 bases respectively, with 14 bases between them. Looked up from germline, CDR1 is SGDLS and CDR2 is YYNGEE. The full variable domain, in which reference TRBV9 and TRBJ2-7 provide the parts outside the CDR3, is DSGVTQTPKHLITATGQRVTLRCSPRSGDLSVYWYQQSLDQGLQFLIQYYNGEERAKGNILERFSAQQFPDLHSELNLSSLELGDSALYFCASSVSYGGREQYFGPGTRLTVT.

The V call is TRBV7-6, the J call TRBJ2-1; D unclear. Germline V gene data show CDR1 as SGHVS and CDR2 as FNYEAQ. The CDR3 extends over 11 amino acids. Trimming cost V 2 bases and J 8 bases, with 4 bases left between them. The chain's CDR3 is CASSLNDEQFF. The CDR3 DNA reads TGTGCCAGCAGCTTAAATGATGAGCAGTTCTTC.

V is TRBV19 and J is TRBJ2-2; tentatively, D is TRBD2 (6 bases). CDR3 length: 14 residues. Germline V gives CDR1 LNHDA, CDR2 SQIVND (reference sequence). Trimming stripped 7 bases from V and 8 bases from J, with 17 bases between. DNA of the CDR3: TGTGCCAGTACCACTGGGGGGAGTCTGGGGGAGCTGTTTTTT. It specifies CASTTGGSLGELFF. The full variable domain, rest sourced from reference TRBV19 and TRBJ2-2, is DGGITQSPKYLFRKEGQNVTLSCEQNLNHDAMYWYRQDPGQGLRLIYYSQIVNDFQKGDIAEGYSVSREKKESFPLTVTSAQKNPTAFYLCASTTGGSLGELFFGEGSRLTVL.

The V gene is TRBV5-1, the J gene TRBJ2-2; 8 positions match TRBD2. This CDR3 contains 19 residues. The germline V gene encodes CDR1 SGHRS and CDR2 YFSETQ. The trim removed 1 base at V and 5 bases at J, leaving 16 bases unmatched. As DNA, the CDR3 is TGCGCCAGCAGCTTGCCAGCGATCATTAGCGGGAAGGATACCGGGGAGCTGTTTTTT. It codes for CASSLPAIISGKDTGELFF.

This clonotype came up many times. The chain is built from TRBV12-3 or TRBV12-4 and TRBJ2-7; unclear D gene. Deletions cut 8 bases from V and 2 bases from J, with 13 bases between. The CDR3 consists of 13 residues. For the CDR3, the DNA is TGTGCCAGCTCCCCGGACCCCCCCTACGAGCAGTACTTC. Translated, it gives CASSPDPPYEQYF.

The CDR3 is CASRDWEANTGELFF. The CDR3 DNA is TGTGCCAGCAGGGACTGGGAGGCGAACACCGGGGAGCTGTTTTTT. This chain connects TRBV7-8 to TRBJ2-2; a weak D match, TRBD2 (6 bases). This CDR3 is 15 amino acids long. The germline V gene encodes CDR1 SGHVS and CDR2 FQNEAQ. Trimming left V 6 bases short and J 0 bases short, with 11 bases between.

The chain is built from TRBV5-1 and TRBJ2-4; possibly TRBD1 or TRBD2 for D (6 bases each). CDR3 length equals 15 residues. V lost 4 bases and J lost 8, with 19 bases in between. The germline gives CDR1 SGHRS, CDR2 YFSETQ. In DNA form, the CDR3 reads TGCGCCAGCAGCCGAAAGGGGGGTTCAAACGACATTCAGTACTTC. It specifies CASSRKGGSNDIQYF.

J is TRBJ1-1 and V is TRBV12-3 or TRBV12-4; D is ambiguous. CDR3 length equals 14 residues. V lost 1 base and J 2 bases, leaving 8 bases between the germline ends. CDR3: CASSLETVNTEAFF. CDR3 nucleotide sequence: TGTGCCAGCAGTTTAGAGACGGTAAACACTGAAGCTTTCTTT.

This clonotype came up many times. J is TRBJ2-1 and V is TRBV4-1; no definite D call. The CDR3 spans 16 residues. Germline CDR1 is MGHRA and CDR2 is YSYEKL. V was clipped by 1 base and J by 8 bases, with 18 bases between them. This CDR3 reads CASSQVSLTTGDEQFF. Here the CDR3 DNA reads TGCGCCAGCAGCCAAGTTAGCCTTACGACCGGAGATGAGCAGTTCTTC.

This clonotype was seen ten or more times. The chain employs TRBV12-3 or TRBV12-4 and TRBJ2-3; weak D call: TRBD2 (6 bases). The CDR3 runs to 16 residues. V was cut by 2 bases and J by 3 bases, with 15 bases left in between. The CDR3 nucleotides are TGTGCCAGCAGTTTATTTGAGGGGAGCGGGACAGATACGCAGTATTTT. This gives the protein CASSLFEGSGTDTQYF.